The sequence of this TCR beta chain was determined in a study of cytomegalovirus exposure and HLA in healthy donors (dated by TCRdb to about 2017). Regarding the complete study: An earlier analysis of roughly 630 of the donors reported approximately 300 Gb of sequence data and 100 million to 130 million unique TCR beta sequences from around 200 million T cells. Among about 370 genotyped donors of the cohort, an average of approximately 220,000 unique TCR beta nucleotide sequences was sequenced per donor, of which roughly 17% were non-productive. An early release covering 550 to 700 HLA-typed donors comprised around 300 gigabases of sequencing data and roughly 86 million unique TCR sequences. In the later analysis, no new phenotypic data were used to find candidate immune exposures; instead, reliance was placed on TCR beta sequences and their occurrence across donors. To study patterns of TCR occurrence, a later analysis re-analyzed previously published TCR beta repertoires from 700 or so donors and added high-resolution HLA genotyping. Roughly five DR-DQ haplotypes were handled as single units for association and clustering, since linkage in the cohort was strong. HLA typing covered class I and class II loci at four-digit resolution. Donor age, sex, ethnicity and CMV serostatus were compiled together with the repertoire data. The number of typed donors differed by locus: about 620-640 for A, B, C, DRB1 and DQB1; 500 to 550 for DQA1; approximately 600 for DPA1; and around 490 for DPB1. Using immunosequencing, the study profiled T cell repertoires from 666 subjects and related those repertoires to cytomegalovirus serostatus. The study aimed to test whether cataloging public T cell receptors could reveal signatures of past pathogen exposure. Every repertoire in the discovery cohort had been generated on one and the same sequencing platform. A separate validation cohort of roughly 120 different subjects was used in addition to the 666-subject first cohort. The study combined high-throughput TCR immunosequencing, statistical association of individual TCRs with disease status, and machine learning to predict cytomegalovirus infection status. Genome-wide SNP genotypes for about three fifths of the roughly 670 donors were used in a later genetic analysis, which treated that subset as a discovery cohort. An earlier analysis of 450 to 750 of the donors used high-throughput TCR beta sequencing to judge whether each TCR beta V gene segment behaved as functional or pseudogenic. The genetic ancestry cluster associated with self-reported Caucasian donors included about 81% of the roughly 390 genotyped donors. The investigation overall reported the following: A later analysis reported that several top co-occurrence clusters appeared linked to parvovirus B19, influenza, CMV and Epstein-Barr virus. Three of the identified cytomegalovirus-associated TCR beta chains were confirmed in vitro to be specific for cytomegalovirus antigens. Most TCR sequences were seen in very few donors, while some public TCRs were found in many individuals. An earlier analysis of approximately 600 of the donors showed that most TCR beta V segments appeared in productive rearrangements either about 90% or about 30% of the time, which broadly matched IMGT annotations. For the cohort, immune exposure information was limited to CMV serostatus. V-gene and J-gene trimming of TCR beta chains was associated with a missense DCLRE1C variant in a later genetic analysis, and the association was replicated in an independent cohort. The authors suggested that the approach could potentially be generalized to other disease states and immunological phenotypes. In the study, around 150 TCR beta chains were listed as associated with cytomegalovirus. Compared with the roughly 600-donor mean, donors in an Asian-associated ancestry cluster had fewer N-insertions in productive TCRs, according to a later genetic analysis. About 15 rarely observed V segments, including chromosome 9 orphons, were excluded from the earlier analysis of approximately 500 of the donors because counts were too low. Some IMGT-functional V segments, including TRBV6-2 and TRBV6-3, could not be distinguished by the 87-base-pair reads and were therefore excluded. Only TCR beta chains were sequenced in this cohort, and the absence of alpha or paired-chain data limited detectable features. Because HLA typing was missing for some donors at each locus, association tests included only the typed subset. When HLA alleles, especially DR and DQ, strongly co-occurred, attributing TCR associations to individual alleles was difficult. In a later analysis, HLA-associated TCR beta chains were found to be more clonally expanded and to have lower generation probabilities than equally common non-associated chains. The classifier was reported to diagnose cytomegalovirus status with high specificity and sensitivity in both the original cohort and the validation cohort. Sequencing depth was assumed to be roughly uniform across donors in the presence/absence analyses, though that assumption may not hold. Correlated functional status among segregating V segments might reflect linkage disequilibrium, but an unknown experimental factor could not be ruled out. A further reported finding was that TCR beta sequences accurately predicted the HLA-A and HLA-B alleles for most subjects in the first cohort. According to a later analysis, most CMV-associated TCR beta chains appeared to be HLA-restricted, and the HLA associations seemed to be driven largely by CMV exposure. The sequencing pipeline was judged likely to have produced a cluster of highly shared sequence variants as a technical artifact. In a later analysis, 16,951 TCR beta sequences were associated with specific HLA alleles at a false discovery rate of 0.05. In a later analysis, TCR association rates were found to vary across HLA loci, with the most associated TCRs seen for DRB1 alleles and the fewest for HLA-C alleles.

Including the terminal cysteine and phenylalanine, the CDR3 comprises 13 residues. Only CDR3 DNA remains: 39 bases, in frame from the first base. The germline V gene (reference sequence) specifies SEHNR as CDR1 and FQNEAQ as CDR2. V and J lose 2 bases and 7 bases, and a span of 8 bases separates them. To note about this clone: The antigen it recognizes is unknown. Qualities for individual bases were not recorded, and no much larger clone is one base off.

The cohort was made up of 500 to 850 healthy bone marrow donors. At the time of sampling, all cohort members were nominally healthy, though unrecorded immune exposures were likely present. The donor was CMV seropositive and was included in the group of 250 to 300 seropositive cohort members. A peripheral blood sample was collected from each donor, and TCR beta sequencing was performed on peripheral blood mononuclear cells. The Qiagen DNeasy Blood Extraction Kit was used to extract genomic DNA from the blood cell samples. Preparation of the library involved the immunoSEQ multiplex PCR assay. A mixture of 60 forward primers for TCR Vbeta segments and 13 reverse primers for TCR Jbeta segments was used in the multiplex PCR. Amplification of the CDR3 region of rearranged TCR beta genes was performed with a multiplex PCR assay on genomic DNA. The Illumina HiSeq System was used to sequence the amplified TCR beta libraries as 87-base-pair reads. As for how the authors treated the data: Across the roughly 600 repertoires, a later analysis counted 78 million or so unique TCR beta chains, approximately 12 million of which were shared by at least two donors. Raw reads were error-corrected and collapsed into unique sequences with a nearest-neighbor algorithm that merged closely related sequences to remove PCR and sequencing errors. To assign V, D and J gene segments, CDR3 sequences were aligned to IMGT reference sequences. For a sequence to be retained, a match of at least six nucleotides was required to both a V gene segment and a J gene segment. A rearrangement counted as productive if the CDR3 had no stop codons and remained in frame with V and J, and every other rearrangement counted as non-productive. CDR3 was defined according to IMGT convention as the region running from the second conserved V-encoded cysteine to the conserved J-encoded phenylalanine. Sequences without an unambiguous match to a single V gene segment were excluded from the earlier analysis of a few hundred of the donors. An earlier analysis of 550 to 650 of the donors classified V segments as functional when productive rearrangements were above 56.7% and as segregating when the standard deviation between donors was above 5%. A statistical classification framework was built to diagnose cytomegalovirus status from the catalog of TCR beta chain sequences. In a later analysis, TCR nucleotide sequences were compared against IMGT/GENE-DB human TR gene sequences so that V and J genes could be assigned. A later analysis assigned CDR3 sequences and most-parsimonious VDJ recombination scenarios with the TCRdist pipeline. In a later analysis, every TCR beta chain was defined by the combination of its CDR3 amino acid sequence and its V-gene family, and reads without a unique V-gene family were dropped. A later analysis removed 550 to 650 highly shared, low-generation-probability nucleotide sequences to deal with suspected cross-contamination and a sequencing artifact. A later analysis calculated a clonal expansion index for each public chain from normalized within-repertoire ranks of inferred template counts. A later analysis computed generation probabilities with a VDJ recombination model fitted to out-of-frame rearrangements, and checked the results against IGoR. In a later analysis, hypergeometric tests were used to score TCR-TCR, TCR-HLA and TCR-CMV co-occurrence, with a repertoire-size bias correction applied to TCR pairs. In a later analysis, false discovery rates were estimated by permuting HLA or CMV assignments 20 times. In a later analysis, co-occurring TCRs were grouped with DBSCAN, and TCRdist sequence similarity was added when clustering was performed within HLA-allele-positive subsets. Repertoires with fewer than 30,000 or more than 120,000 public chains were left out of co-occurrence clustering, as were about 5 repertoires with anomalous nucleotide sharing. TCRdb mirrors the immuneACCESS table, restricted to in-frame sequences. Some clones are absent from its copies; in checked studies, under half trace to an unresolved V gene, and the reason for the others is unknown. V, J and clone size reflect that table, while D and trimming were determined from the DNA. The sample table contains some 150,000 clones; only one count was recorded for approximately 80% of them. Roughly 9% of the sample rests with the top ten.

Sequenced input: PBMCs. The chain employs TRBV7-9 and TRBJ1-4; no D gene can be assigned with confidence. The source is a man aged 18 to 35 in good health and CMV-seropositive. CDR3 loop: CASSLIISEKLFF. The nucleotides are TGTGCCAGCAGCTTAATAATCAGTGAAAAACTGTTTTTT.